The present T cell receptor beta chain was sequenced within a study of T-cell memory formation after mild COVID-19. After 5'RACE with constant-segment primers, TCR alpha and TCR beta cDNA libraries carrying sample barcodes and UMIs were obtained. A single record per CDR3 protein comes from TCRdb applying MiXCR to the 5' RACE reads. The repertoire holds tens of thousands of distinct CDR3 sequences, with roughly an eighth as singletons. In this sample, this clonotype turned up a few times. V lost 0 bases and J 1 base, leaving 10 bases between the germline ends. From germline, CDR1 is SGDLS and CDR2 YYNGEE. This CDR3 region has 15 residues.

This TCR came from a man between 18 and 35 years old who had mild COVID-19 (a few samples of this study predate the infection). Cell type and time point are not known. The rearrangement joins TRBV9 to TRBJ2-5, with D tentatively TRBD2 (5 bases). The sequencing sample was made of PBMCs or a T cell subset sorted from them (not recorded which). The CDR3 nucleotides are TGTGCCAGCAGCGTAGGGACTGCCACCCAAGAGACCCAGTACTTC. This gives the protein CASSVGTATQETQYF.